This entry lists 19 T cell receptor beta chains sequenced from one sample in a study of T cell changes during pregnancy in multiple sclerosis. Method: immunoSEQ multiplex PCR; TCRdb's copy keeps in-frame clones and lacks some. The data contain under 130,000 clones, about nine tenths of them singletons. Material: peripheral blood, obtained after pregnancy. These receptors were obtained from a female donor with multiple sclerosis, enrolled in a pregnancy study.

CDR3 residues: CASSLAGTADNSPLHF. The CDR3, as DNA: TGTGCCAGCAGCTTAGCGGGGACAGCAGATAATTCACCCCTCCACTTT. The chain combines TRBV7-9 with TRBJ1-6, with TRBD1 identical over 7 bases. CDR3 length equals 16 residues. Looked up from germline, CDR1 is SEHNR and CDR2 is FQNEAQ (reference sequence). J gave up 5 bases and V 0 bases, and 4 bases lay outside the gene matches.

This rearrangement joins TRBV16 to TRBJ1-1, with D perhaps TRBD1 (6 bases). Germline V lookup: CDR1 KGHSY, CDR2 FQNENV. Trimming took off 4 bases at V and 6 bases at J, with 12 bases between the two ends. This CDR3 has 13 residues. The CDR3 bases are TGTGCCAGCAGCCCTACAGGGACGTCTGAAGCTTTCTTT. Translated, it gives CASSPTGTSEAFF.

V gene TRBV19 combines with J gene TRBJ1-1; D unclear. From germline, CDR1 is LNHDA and CDR2 SQIVND (reference sequence). This CDR3 region has 13 residues. V was pared by 6 bases and J by 3 bases, with 11 bases between. CDR3 bases: TGTGCCAGTAGCCCGGGCGGGGACACTGAAGCTTTCTTT. Residues: CASSPGGDTEAFF.

The gene calls are TRBV29-1 and TRBJ2-7; TRBD1 agrees at 8 bases. The junction had 2 bases not matched to a gene; V was cut back by 5 bases and J by 5 bases. The CDR3 is 11 residues long. Germline V CDR1 and CDR2: SQVTM, ANQGSEA. The CDR3, as DNA: TGCAGCGTTAGGACAGGGCACGAGCAGTACTTC. Encoded protein: CSVRTGHEQYF.

The V and J genes are TRBV19 and TRBJ1-2; D gene uncertain. Germline values: CDR1 LNHDA, CDR2 SQIVND (reference sequence). This CDR3 contains 15 residues. V lost 6 bases and J 0 bases, leaving 14 bases between the germline ends. In nucleotides, the CDR3 is TGTGCCAGTAGCACATACAGCAAAGCTAACTATGGCTACACCTTC. Translated, it gives CASSTYSKANYGYTF.

V is TRBV5-1 and J is TRBJ1-5, with a possible D match to TRBD1 (5 bases). The CDR3 sequence is 14 residues long. Between the trimmed V and J ends, which lost 0 bases and 5 bases, there was a span of 9 bases. The germline V gene encodes CDR1 SGHRS and CDR2 YFSETQ. In DNA, the CDR3 is TGCGCCAGCAGCTTGGGGACACATGATCAGCCCCAGCATTTT. Its protein is CASSLGTHDQPQHF.

The chain carries TRBV9 and TRBJ1-2; tentatively, D is TRBD1 (6 bases). Germline V CDR1 and CDR2: SGDLS, YYNGEE. This CDR3 contains 14 residues. The germline V and J ends were trimmed by 3 bases and 2 bases, with 11 bases remaining between them. This chain's CDR3 is CASSDRDNNYGYTF. As DNA, the CDR3 is TGTGCCAGCAGCGACCGGGACAACAACTATGGCTACACCTTC.

V and J are TRBV5-1 and TRBJ2-1; TRBD1 matches at 10 bases. This CDR3 comprises 14 residues. Germline V gene data show CDR1 as SGHRS and CDR2 as YFSETQ. Trimming cost V 4 bases and J 5 bases; bases outside gene matches: 3. The CDR3 region is CASSRDRGHNEQFF. The CDR3 DNA reads TGCGCCAGCAGCCGGGACAGGGGTCACAATGAGCAGTTCTTC.

V is TRBV9 and J is TRBJ2-3, with 13 bases aligning to TRBD2. The J segment lost 3 bases and the V segment lost 3 bases, leaving 1 base of the junction unmatched. The CDR3 loop spans 15 amino acids. Germline lookup yields CDR1 SGDLS and CDR2 YYNGEE. The CDR3 loop is CASSGLAGGTDTQYF. CDR3 bases: TGTGCCAGCAGCGGACTAGCGGGGGGAACAGATACGCAGTATTTT.

The CDR3: CASSFDRGGQPQHF. CDR3 nucleotides: TGTGCCAGCAGCTTTGACAGGGGAGGTCAGCCCCAGCATTTT. This rearrangement joins TRBV5-6 to TRBJ1-5; TRBD1 agrees at 8 bases. V was pared by 2 bases and J by 6 bases, with 4 bases of the junction left unmatched. CDR1 and CDR2 from the germline V gene are SGHDT and YYEEEE. CDR3 size: 14 residues. The full variable domain, its missing parts supplied by reference TRBV5-6 and TRBJ1-5, is DAGVTQSPTHLIKTRGQQVTLRCSPKSGHDTVSWYQQALGQGPQFIFQYYEEEERQRGNFPDRFSGHQFPNYSSELNVNALLLGDSALYLCASSFDRGGQPQHFGDGTRLSIL.

The V call is TRBV19, the J call TRBJ1-2, with TRBD1 identical over 7 bases. Germline assignment: CDR1 LNHDA and CDR2 SQIVND (reference sequence). The CDR3 sequence is 11 residues long. V shed 9 bases, J shed 4 bases, and the junction held 2 bases outside the gene matches. CDR3 protein: CASQGGYGYTF. In DNA form, the CDR3 reads TGTGCCAGCCAGGGGGGCTATGGCTACACCTTC.

This clone has more than one count but fewer than ten. V gene TRBV29-1 combines with J gene TRBJ1-2, with 9 positions matching TRBD1. V lost 6 bases to trimming and J lost 4 bases; unmatched junction nucleotides: 6. In germline, CDR1 is SQVTM, CDR2 ANQGSEA. The CDR3 covers 13 residues. The CDR3, as DNA: TGCAGCGTGGACAGGGGAGGAGGCTATGGCTACACCTTC. Protein: CSVDRGGGYGYTF.

This rearrangement joins TRBV28 to TRBJ1-1; D possibly corresponds to TRBD1 (6 bases). V dropped 2 bases and J dropped 3 bases, with 7 bases sitting between them. The V gene's germline CDR1 is MDHEN and CDR2 SYDVKM. The CDR3 consists of 13 residues. The CDR3 sequence is CASSLGQHTEAFF. DNA for the CDR3: TGTGCCAGCAGTTTAGGACAGCACACTGAAGCTTTCTTT.

The chain employs TRBV5-1 and TRBJ2-7; a possible D gene is TRBD1 (5 bases). CDR1 and CDR2 (germline): SGHRS, YFSETQ. Between the trimmed V and J ends, which lost 6 bases and 6 bases, there was a span of 10 bases. CDR3 length: 11 residues. The CDR3 sequence: CASKGESEQYF. Here the CDR3 DNA reads TGCGCCAGCAAAGGGGAAAGCGAGCAGTACTTC.

J is TRBJ2-5 and V is TRBV11-1, with D perhaps TRBD1 (5 bases). V was shortened by 1 base and J by 1 base, with 10 bases between the two germline ends. The CDR3 contains 15 residues. Germline lookup yields CDR1 SGHAT and CDR2 FQDESV (reference sequence). The chain's CDR3 is CASSLETATQETQYF. The CDR3 DNA is TGTGCCAGCAGCTTAGAGACAGCAACCCAAGAGACCCAGTACTTC.

This clone is a singleton in its sample. CDR3 in DNA: TGTGCCAGCAGTACCGGGACTTCATACACCGGGGAGCTGTTTTTT. Its translation is CASSTGTSYTGELFF. This chain joins TRBV6-5 and TRBJ2-2, with D maybe TRBD2 (6 bases). Trimming pared 5 bases from V and 3 bases from J, leaving 13 bases between. This CDR3 is 15 amino acids long. CDR1 and CDR2 (germline): MNHEY, SVGAGI.

The chain is built from TRBV6-1 and TRBJ2-3; a weak D match, TRBD1 (5 bases). The V end lost 3 bases, the J end lost 7 bases, and 29 bases lay between the germline ends. The CDR3 length is 19 residues. Germline V gene data show CDR1 as MNHNS and CDR2 as SASEGT. The CDR3 sequence: CASSDEDQGSFVLAYTQYF. CDR3 bases: TGTGCCAGCAGTGACGAAGATCAGGGTTCCTTTGTCCTCGCGTATACGCAGTATTTT.

The genes are TRBV7-9 and TRBJ2-7; D perhaps matches TRBD1 (5 bases). The CDR3 is 11 amino acids. Germline assignment: CDR1 SEHNR and CDR2 FQNEAQ (reference sequence). V lost 4 bases and J 7 bases, leaving 8 bases between the germline ends. The CDR3 nucleotides are TGTGCCAGCAGCTCCCAGGGTGAGCAGTACTTC. Amino acids: CASSSQGEQYF.

The gene calls are TRBV5-4 and TRBJ2-2; 9 nucleotides agree with TRBD1. There are 16 residues in the CDR3. Germline CDR1 reads SGHNT; CDR2 reads YYREEE (reference sequence). V was pared by 8 bases and J by 0 bases, with 8 bases of the junction left unmatched. This CDR3 reads CASQGTGSANTGELFF. CDR3 in DNA: TGTGCCAGTCAAGGGACAGGGAGCGCGAACACCGGGGAGCTGTTTTTT.